This T cell receptor (beta chain) was sequenced for a study of T cells in Graves' hyperthyroidism and ophthalmopathy. Trimming left V 3 bases short and J 3 bases short, with 15 bases between. This CDR3 is built from 15 residues. CDR1 is SGHDN and CDR2 is FVKESK in the germline V gene. Clinical symptoms, serum thyroxine, TRAb, thyroid ultrasound and orbital computed tomography established diagnosis. Concerning this clonotype: Antigen unknown.

Amplified TCR beta CDR3 regions derived from RNA transcripts. The TCR CDR3 first-round RT-PCR relied on the HTBI primer set. TCRdb fed the multiplex PCR reads into MiXCR, producing one record per CDR3 protein. The sample gives 650,000 to 700,000 distinct CDR3 sequences, approximately 15% of which show up once; roughly 16% is in the top ten. Study-wide points: Blood also contained most expanded thyroid clonotypes above 0.001.

The TCR sequence derives from a man aged 45 to 65 with Graves' hyperthyroidism. The rearrangement links TRBV14 to TRBJ2-7; D is undetermined. Sequencing was done on a sample of blood. CDR3 in amino acids: CASSQFGPSVYEQYF. The CDR3 DNA reads TGTGCCAGCAGCCAGTTTGGTCCAAGCGTCTACGAGCAGTACTTC. Using reference TRBV14 and TRBJ2-7 for the parts outside the CDR3, the full variable domain is EAGVTQFPSHSVIEKGQTVTLRCDPISGHDNLYWYRRVMGKEIKFLLHFVKESKQDESGMPNNRFLAERTGGTYSTLKVQPAELEDSGVYFCASSQFGPSVYEQYFGPGTRLTVT.